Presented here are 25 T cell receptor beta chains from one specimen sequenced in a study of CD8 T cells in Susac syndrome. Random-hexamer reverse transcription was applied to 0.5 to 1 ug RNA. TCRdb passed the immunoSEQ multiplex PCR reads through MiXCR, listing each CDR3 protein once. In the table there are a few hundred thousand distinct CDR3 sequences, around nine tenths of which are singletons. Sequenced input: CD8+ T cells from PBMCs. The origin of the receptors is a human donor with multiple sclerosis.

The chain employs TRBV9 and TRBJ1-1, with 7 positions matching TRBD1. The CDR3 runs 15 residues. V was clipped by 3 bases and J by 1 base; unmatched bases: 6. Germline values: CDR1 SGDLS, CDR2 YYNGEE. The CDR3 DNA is TGTGCCAGCAGCGCCCACGGACAGGCGAACACTGAAGCTTTCTTT. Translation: CASSAHGQANTEAFF.

CDR3 DNA: TGCGCCAGCAGCTTGGCGGCCGAGGACTACGAGCAGTACTTC. As protein: CASSLAAEDYEQYF. The genes are TRBV5-1 and TRBJ2-7; no definite D call. Trimming cost V 0 bases and J 3 bases, with 10 bases left between them. The CDR3 covers 14 residues. The germline V gene encodes CDR1 SGHRS and CDR2 YFSETQ.

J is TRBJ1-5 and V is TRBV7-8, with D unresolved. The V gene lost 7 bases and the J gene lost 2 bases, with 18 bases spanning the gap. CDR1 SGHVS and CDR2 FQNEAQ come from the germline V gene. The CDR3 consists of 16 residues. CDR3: CASNPSGRDGNQPQHF. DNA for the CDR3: TGTGCCAGCAATCCGTCAGGTAGAGATGGCAATCAGCCCCAGCATTTT.

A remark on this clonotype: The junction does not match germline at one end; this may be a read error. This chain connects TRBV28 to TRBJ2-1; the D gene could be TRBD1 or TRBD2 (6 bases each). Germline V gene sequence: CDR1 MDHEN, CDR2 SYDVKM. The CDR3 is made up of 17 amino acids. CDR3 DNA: TGTGTCAGCAGCTCACTAAGGGGGGACACCGCGTTTAATGAGCAGTTCTTC. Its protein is CVSSSLRGDTAFNEQFF.

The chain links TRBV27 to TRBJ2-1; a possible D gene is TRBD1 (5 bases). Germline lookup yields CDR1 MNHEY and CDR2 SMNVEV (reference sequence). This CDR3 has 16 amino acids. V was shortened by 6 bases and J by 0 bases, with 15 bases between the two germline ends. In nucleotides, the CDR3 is TGTGCCAGCAGACTAACCCGACAGAGCTCCTACAATGAGCAGTTCTTC. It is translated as CASRLTRQSSYNEQFF.

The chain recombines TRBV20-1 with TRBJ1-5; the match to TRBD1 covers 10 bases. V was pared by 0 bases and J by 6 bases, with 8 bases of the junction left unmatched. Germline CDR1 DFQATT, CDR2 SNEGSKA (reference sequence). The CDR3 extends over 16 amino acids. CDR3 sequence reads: CSARDGFGQGVQPQHF. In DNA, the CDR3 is TGCAGTGCTAGAGATGGATTCGGACAGGGGGTTCAGCCCCAGCATTTT.

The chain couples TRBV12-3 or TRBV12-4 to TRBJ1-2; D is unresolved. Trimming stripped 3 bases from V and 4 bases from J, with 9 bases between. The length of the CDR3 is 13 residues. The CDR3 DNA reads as TGTGCCAGCAGTTTGAGGCAGATCTATGGCTACACCTTC. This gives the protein CASSLRQIYGYTF.

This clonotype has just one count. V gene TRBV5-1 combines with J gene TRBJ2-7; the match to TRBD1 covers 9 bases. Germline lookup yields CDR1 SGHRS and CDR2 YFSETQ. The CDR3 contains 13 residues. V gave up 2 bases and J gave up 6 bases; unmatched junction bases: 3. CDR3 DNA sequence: TGCGCCAGCAGCTTTACAGGGGGCCGCGAGCAGTACTTC. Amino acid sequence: CASSFTGGREQYF.

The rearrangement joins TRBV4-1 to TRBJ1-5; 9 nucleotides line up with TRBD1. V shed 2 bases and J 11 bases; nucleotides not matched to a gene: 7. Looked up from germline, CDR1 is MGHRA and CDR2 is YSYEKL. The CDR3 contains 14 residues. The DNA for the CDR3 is TGCGCCAGCAGCCAAATTACAGGGGGCGGCACCCAGCATTTT. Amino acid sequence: CASSQITGGGTQHF.

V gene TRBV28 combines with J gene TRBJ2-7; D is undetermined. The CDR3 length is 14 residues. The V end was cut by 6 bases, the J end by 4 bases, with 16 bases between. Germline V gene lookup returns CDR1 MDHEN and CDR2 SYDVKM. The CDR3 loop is CASRPARNRYEQYF. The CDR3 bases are TGTGCCAGCAGACCCGCGCGCAATAGGTACGAGCAGTACTTC.

The chain's CDR3 is CASSLAGQGPNYGYTF. CDR3 DNA: TGTGCCAGCAGCTTAGCGGGACAGGGGCCTAACTATGGCTACACCTTC. V is TRBV7-9 and J is TRBJ1-2; 10 bases match TRBD1. Germline V gene data show CDR1 as SEHNR and CDR2 as FQNEAQ (reference sequence). The CDR3 length is 16 residues. Losses at the gene ends were 0 bases for V and 0 bases for J; bases not matched to a gene: 1.

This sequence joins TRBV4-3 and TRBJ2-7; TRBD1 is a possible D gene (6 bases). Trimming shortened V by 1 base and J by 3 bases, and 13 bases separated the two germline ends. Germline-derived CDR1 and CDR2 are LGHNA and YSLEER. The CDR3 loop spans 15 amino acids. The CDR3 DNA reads TGCGCCAGCAGCCAAGCTCAGGGGTTGGACTACGAGCAGTACTTC. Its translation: CASSQAQGLDYEQYF.

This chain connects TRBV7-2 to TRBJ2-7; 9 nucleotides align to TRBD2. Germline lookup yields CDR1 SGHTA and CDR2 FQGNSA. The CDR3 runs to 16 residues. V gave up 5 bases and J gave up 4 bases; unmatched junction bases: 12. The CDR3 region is CASSPLSSGSKYEQYF. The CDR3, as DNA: TGTGCCAGCAGCCCTCTAAGTAGCGGGAGTAAGTACGAGCAGTACTTC.

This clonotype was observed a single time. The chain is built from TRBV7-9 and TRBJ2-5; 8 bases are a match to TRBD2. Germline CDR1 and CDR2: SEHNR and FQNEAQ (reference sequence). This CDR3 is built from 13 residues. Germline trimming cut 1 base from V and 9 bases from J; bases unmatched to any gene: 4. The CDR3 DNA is TGTGCCAGCAGCTTAGTCGGGGGGGAGGCCCAGTACTTC. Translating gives CASSLVGGEAQYF.

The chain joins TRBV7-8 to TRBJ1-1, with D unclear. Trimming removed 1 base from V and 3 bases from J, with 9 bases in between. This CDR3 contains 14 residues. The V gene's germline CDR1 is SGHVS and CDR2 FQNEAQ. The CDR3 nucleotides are TGTGCCAGCAGCTTAGTAAGAAGGGACACTGAAGCTTTCTTT. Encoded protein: CASSLVRRDTEAFF.

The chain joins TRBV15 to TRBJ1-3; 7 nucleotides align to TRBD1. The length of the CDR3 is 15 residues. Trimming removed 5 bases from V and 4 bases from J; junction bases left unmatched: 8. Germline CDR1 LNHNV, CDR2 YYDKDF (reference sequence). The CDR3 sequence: CATSLIQGSGNTIYF. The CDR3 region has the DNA TGTGCCACCAGCTTAATACAGGGGTCCGGAAACACCATATATTTT.

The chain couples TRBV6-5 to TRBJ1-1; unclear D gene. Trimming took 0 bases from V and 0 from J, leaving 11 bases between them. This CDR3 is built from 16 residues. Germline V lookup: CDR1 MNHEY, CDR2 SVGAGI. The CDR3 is CASSYSTPVMNTEAFF. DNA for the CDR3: TGTGCCAGCAGTTACTCGACTCCAGTAATGAACACTGAAGCTTTCTTT.

The CDR3 loop reads CASSSDEGFSYEQYF. CDR3 DNA: TGCGCCAGCAGCTCTGACGAGGGGTTCTCCTACGAGCAGTACTTC. The chain recombines TRBV4-1 with TRBJ2-7; D is perhaps TRBD1 or TRBD2 (5 bases each). The ends were cut back, 5 bases at V and 0 bases at J, with 14 bases in the middle. There are 15 residues in the CDR3. Germline lookup yields CDR1 MGHRA and CDR2 YSYEKL.

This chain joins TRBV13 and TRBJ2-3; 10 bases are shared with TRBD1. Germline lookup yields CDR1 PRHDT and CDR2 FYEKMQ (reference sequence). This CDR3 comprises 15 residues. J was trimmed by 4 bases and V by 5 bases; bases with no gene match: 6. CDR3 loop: CASSAQGQGPDTQYF. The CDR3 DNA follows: TGTGCCAGCAGCGCCCAGGGACAGGGGCCAGATACGCAGTATTTT.

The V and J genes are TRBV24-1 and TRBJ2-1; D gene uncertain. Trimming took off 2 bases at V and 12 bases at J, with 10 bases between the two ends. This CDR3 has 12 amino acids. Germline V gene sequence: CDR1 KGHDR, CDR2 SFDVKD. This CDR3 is CATSDWVGWQFF. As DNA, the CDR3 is TGTGCCACCAGTGATTGGGTCGGCTGGCAGTTCTTC.

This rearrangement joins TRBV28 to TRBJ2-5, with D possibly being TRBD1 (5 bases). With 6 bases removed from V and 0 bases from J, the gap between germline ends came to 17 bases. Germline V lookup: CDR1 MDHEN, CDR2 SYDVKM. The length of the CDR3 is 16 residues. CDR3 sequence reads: CASSPEDTQYQETQYF. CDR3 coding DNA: TGTGCCAGCAGCCCTGAGGACACCCAGTACCAAGAGACCCAGTACTTC.

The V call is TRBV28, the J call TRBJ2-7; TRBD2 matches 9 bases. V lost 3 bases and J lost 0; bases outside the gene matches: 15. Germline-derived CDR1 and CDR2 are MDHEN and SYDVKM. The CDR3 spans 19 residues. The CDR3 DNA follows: TGTGCCAGCAGTTTCCAACAATTGGCGGGAGGGAAGAGCTCCTACGAGCAGTACTTC. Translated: CASSFQQLAGGKSSYEQYF.

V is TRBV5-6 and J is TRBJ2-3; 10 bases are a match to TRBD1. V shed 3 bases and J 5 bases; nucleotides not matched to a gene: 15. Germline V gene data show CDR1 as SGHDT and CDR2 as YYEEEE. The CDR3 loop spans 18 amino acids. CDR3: CASSSGTGATSGGDTQYF. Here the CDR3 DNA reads TGTGCCAGCAGCTCCGGGACAGGGGCAACTAGCGGAGGAGATACGCAGTATTTT.

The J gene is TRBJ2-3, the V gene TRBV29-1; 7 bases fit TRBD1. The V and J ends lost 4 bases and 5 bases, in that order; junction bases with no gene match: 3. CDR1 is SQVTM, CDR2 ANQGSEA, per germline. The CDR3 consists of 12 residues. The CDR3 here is CSVARGLDTQYF. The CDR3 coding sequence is TGCAGCGTTGCTAGGGGGCTAGATACGCAGTATTTT.

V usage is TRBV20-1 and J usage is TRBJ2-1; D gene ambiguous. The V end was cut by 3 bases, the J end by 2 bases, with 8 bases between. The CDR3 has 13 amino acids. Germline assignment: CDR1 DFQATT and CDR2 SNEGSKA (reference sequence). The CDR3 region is CSARLVTYNEQFF. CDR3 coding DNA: TGCAGTGCTAGGCTTGTTACCTACAATGAGCAGTTCTTC.